This T cell receptor beta chain was documented in a study of cytotoxic CD8 clonotypes in ibrutinib-treated CLL. Here immunoSEQ multiplex PCR was the method, and the copy in TCRdb shows in-frame clones only, minus some. Of approximately 100,000 clones in the sample, roughly 80% were seen once. Germline V gene lookup returns CDR1 KGHSH and CDR2 LQKENI. V shed 3 bases and J 7 bases; nucleotides not matched to a gene: 4. The CDR3 spans 13 residues. J is TRBJ1-2 and V is TRBV18, with 8 bases fitting TRBD1. The sample here was PBMCs, taken after 12 months of ibrutinib treatment. The sequence was obtained from a human donor with chronic lymphocytic leukemia. CDR3 amino acids: CASSPPDRGGYTF. DNA of the CDR3: TGTGCCAGCTCACCCCCTGACAGGGGTGGCTACACCTTC.